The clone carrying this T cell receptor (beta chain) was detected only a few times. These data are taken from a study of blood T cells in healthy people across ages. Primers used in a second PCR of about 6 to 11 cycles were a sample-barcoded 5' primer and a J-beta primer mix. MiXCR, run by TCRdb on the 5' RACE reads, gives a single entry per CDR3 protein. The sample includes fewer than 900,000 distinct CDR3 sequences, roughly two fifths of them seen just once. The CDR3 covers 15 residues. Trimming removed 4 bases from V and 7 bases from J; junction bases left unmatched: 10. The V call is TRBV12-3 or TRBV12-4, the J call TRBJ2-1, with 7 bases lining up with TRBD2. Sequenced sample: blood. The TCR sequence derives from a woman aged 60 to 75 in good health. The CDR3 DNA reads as TGTGCCAGCAGTTCGGCTAGCGGCGTGGGGAATGAGCAGTTCTTC. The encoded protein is CASSSASGVGNEQFF.